The 14 T cell receptor beta chains given below trace back to one sample, sequenced in a study of blood T cell repertoires in COVID-19 (dated by TCRdb to about 2020). The library was built by means of the immunoSEQ multiplex PCR assay. The immuneACCESS repertoire file appears here via TCRdb, limited to in-frame rearrangements. These files lack a portion of the clones; in checked studies, under half of the deficit traces to unresolved V genes, and the cause of the others is not known. In this sample the table shows about 180,000 clones, roughly 88% of which occur a single time. Approximately 9% of the sample is in the top ten clones. Sample: PBMCs or T cells enriched from blood (not recorded which). These receptors originate from a woman aged 18-35 years who had recovered from COVID-19.

The rearrangement joins TRBV6-1 to TRBJ1-2, with TRBD1 identical over 9 bases. Per the germline V gene, CDR1 is MNHNS and CDR2 is SASEGT. This CDR3 spans 15 amino acids. J was trimmed by 6 bases and V by 2 bases; bases with no gene match: 7. CDR3: CASSEMGQGFDGYTF. Written as DNA, the CDR3 is TGTGCCAGCAGTGAAATGGGACAGGGCTTTGATGGCTACACCTTC.

This clone was found once. The chain uses TRBV30 and TRBJ2-1, with 9 bases that match TRBD2. The germline V gene has CDR1 GTSNPN and CDR2 SVGIG (reference sequence). The CDR3 runs 15 residues. V lost 1 base and J lost 8; bases outside the gene matches: 9. The CDR3 loop reads CAWSDRRTSVDEQFF. DNA of the CDR3: TGTGCCTGGAGTGACCGACGGACTAGCGTCGATGAGCAGTTCTTC.

This chain links TRBV29-1 with TRBJ2-1; 9 bases line up with TRBD2. The germline gives CDR1 SQVTM, CDR2 ANQGSEA. The CDR3 covers 14 residues. Trimming took 2 bases from V and 4 from J; bases not matched to a gene: 3. The CDR3, as DNA: TGCAGCGTTGAATCTAGCGGGGTTTACAATGAGCAGTTCTTC. Its protein is CSVESSGVYNEQFF.

This clone was counted only a few times. The chain combines TRBV11-2 with TRBJ2-1; TRBD2 matches at 9 bases. Germline V CDR1 and CDR2: SGHAT, FQNNGV. V lost 3 bases, J lost 8 bases, and 8 bases stayed unmatched. The CDR3 extends over 15 amino acids. CDR3 in DNA: TGTGCCAGCAGCTTCGTTCTAGCGGGACTCGATGAGCAGTTCTTC. Translating it yields CASSFVLAGLDEQFF.

The chain uses TRBV2 and TRBJ1-5, with D unresolved. The V and J ends lost 3 bases and 0 bases respectively, with 9 bases between them. The CDR3 is 15 residues long. Germline lookup yields CDR1 SNHLY and CDR2 FYNNEI. The CDR3 DNA follows: TGTGCCAGCAGTGAGACCGACTATAGCAATCAGCCCCAGCATTTT. Translation: CASSETDYSNQPQHF.

V gene TRBV6-2 or TRBV6-3 combines with J gene TRBJ2-7; D possibly corresponds to TRBD1 (5 bases). The CDR3 extends over 12 amino acids. V lost 5 bases and J lost 4, with 9 bases in between. Per germline, CDR1 MNHEY and CDR2 SVGEGT. Written as DNA, the CDR3 is TGTGCCAGCAGTCACCCAGGGTACGAGCAGTACTTC. Amino acid sequence: CASSHPGYEQYF.

The rearrangement joins TRBV6-2 or TRBV6-3 to TRBJ1-5; D unresolved. Germline CDR1 and CDR2: MNHEY and SVGEGT. Trimming shortened V by 6 bases and J by 0 bases, and 21 bases separated the two germline ends. The CDR3 runs 18 residues. CDR3 nucleotide sequence: TGTGCCAGCAGCAATCCGACACACGGACTCCATAGCAATCAGCCCCAGCATTTT. It translates to CASSNPTHGLHSNQPQHF.

In this sample, this clone turned up once. The chain links TRBV29-1 to TRBJ1-4, with D perhaps matching TRBD1 (6 bases). The CDR3 extends over 13 amino acids. V lost 6 bases, J lost 8 bases, and 16 bases lay in between. CDR1 and CDR2 (germline): SQVTM, ANQGSEA. DNA of the CDR3: TGCAGCGTCGGACAGTCTTTCAAAGAAAAACTGTTTTTT. Translation: CSVGQSFKEKLFF.

V usage is TRBV7-9 and J usage is TRBJ1-2; tentative D call: TRBD1 (6 bases). Germline values: CDR1 SEHNR, CDR2 FQNEAQ (reference sequence). The CDR3 totals 15 residues. V was cut by 5 bases and J by 1 base, with 14 bases left in between. This CDR3 is CASSPAGGLNYGYTF. DNA of the CDR3: TGTGCCAGCAGCCCCGCGGGGGGGCTTAACTATGGCTACACCTTC.

V gene TRBV12-3 or TRBV12-4 combines with J gene TRBJ1-2, with 8 bases lining up with TRBD1. There are 12 residues in the CDR3. Losses at the gene ends were 7 bases for V and 8 bases for J; bases not matched to a gene: 6. CDR3: CASTATGVGYTF. CDR3 DNA sequence: TGTGCCAGCACCGCGACAGGGGTCGGCTACACCTTC.

The chain links TRBV28 to TRBJ1-1, with D unresolved. Looked up from germline, CDR1 is MDHEN and CDR2 is SYDVKM. There are 15 residues in the CDR3. Trimming pared 4 bases from V and 0 bases from J, leaving 12 bases between. The CDR3 loop is CASSSGGFMNTEAFF. The CDR3 DNA follows: TGTGCCAGCAGTTCCGGAGGCTTCATGAACACTGAAGCTTTCTTT.

The rearrangement joins TRBV19 to TRBJ2-7, with 10 bases that match TRBD1. The germline gives CDR1 LNHDA, CDR2 SQIVND (reference sequence). The CDR3 loop spans 14 amino acids. Germline trimming cut 5 bases from V and 1 base from J; bases unmatched to any gene: 2. The CDR3, as DNA: TGTGCCAGTAGTGGACAGGGGGGGTCCTACGAGCAGTACTTC. Its protein product is CASSGQGGSYEQYF. Looking up the rest from reference TRBV19 and TRBJ2-7 gives the full variable domain: DGGITQSPKYLFRKEGQNVTLSCEQNLNHDAMYWYRQDPGQGLRLIYYSQIVNDFQKGDIAEGYSVSREKKESFPLTVTSAQKNPTAFYLCASSGQGGSYEQYFGPGTRLTVT.

The rearrangement uses TRBV18 and TRBJ2-5; no clear D gene. The V end was cut by 2 bases, the J end by 2 bases, with 12 bases between. The CDR3 sequence is 15 residues long. CDR1 and CDR2 from the germline V gene are KGHSH and LQKENI. CDR3 sequence reads: CASSPSLRSQETQYF. For the CDR3, the DNA is TGTGCCAGCTCACCAAGCCTGCGTAGTCAAGAGACCCAGTACTTC.

The chain combines TRBV28 with TRBJ2-3; 7 bases match TRBD2. This CDR3 is built from 17 residues. The junction had 18 bases not matched to a gene; V was cut back by 5 bases and J by 7 bases. Germline CDR1 and CDR2: MDHEN and SYDVKM. In nucleotides, the CDR3 is TGTGCCAGCAGTGTGATTTGGGGGGGTCTAGATTGGAATACGCAGTATTTT. Translation gives CASSVIWGGLDWNTQYF.